The T cell receptor beta chain under discussion was sequenced for a study of blood T cell repertoires in COVID-19. Looking at the study overall: Sample material is recorded as cDNA or gDNA derived from T cells, B-cell-depleted T cells, or PBMCs.

This table comes from immunoSEQ multiplex PCR, and its TCRdb copy is limited to in-frame clones, with some not included. The sample contains approximately 150,000 clones, roughly 80% of which appear only once. This clone occurred once. Participants came from roughly 25 US areas, aged about 18 to 100 years. Cohorts were determined from participant-reported clinical history. What the recovered Cohort 3 donors had was two negative PCRs, clearance, or symptom resolution. The CDR3 is made up of 15 amino acids. The V end lost 4 bases, the J end lost 3 bases, and 16 bases lay between the germline ends. Germline assignment: CDR1 MDHEN and CDR2 SYDVKM.

The source of this sequence is a woman aged 35 to 49 who had recovered from COVID-19. The chain links TRBV28 to TRBJ2-7; a weak D match, TRBD2 (6 bases). The specimen was PBMCs or T cells enriched from blood (not recorded which). The CDR3 DNA is TGTGCCAGCAGTTCGCCCCGGGGAGGCGACTACGAGCAGTACTTC. Its protein product is CASSSPRGGDYEQYF.